The TCR beta chain under discussion was sequenced for a study of Graves' ophthalmopathy and Graves' hyperthyroidism. Note on this clonotype: Its antigen is as yet unknown.

The TCR beta CDR3 regions underwent amplification from RNA transcripts. First-round RT-PCR with HTBI primers preceded a second-round multiplex PCR. Using its own MiXCR run on the multiplex PCR reads, TCRdb lists one record per CDR3 protein. The sample comprises approximately 160,000 distinct CDR3 sequences, under 40% of which are singletons, and roughly 5.8% rests with the top ten. CDR1 and CDR2 (germline): SGHNT, YYREEE (reference sequence). This CDR3 comprises 13 residues. The germline V and J ends were trimmed by 4 bases and 5 bases, with 13 bases remaining between them. Study-level findings and limits: Clonotypes were expanded in thyroid at above 0.001 frequency, and most also appeared in blood.

This clonotype was sampled from a woman aged 40 to 55 with Graves' ophthalmopathy. Sequenced input: peripheral blood. This chain connects TRBV5-4 to TRBJ2-7; no clear D. CDR3: CASSGSPDHEQYF. Here the CDR3 DNA reads TGTGCCAGCAGCGGATCCCCGGACCACGAGCAGTACTTC. The full variable domain, in which reference TRBV5-4 and TRBJ2-7 provide the parts outside the CDR3, is ETGVTQSPTHLIKTRGQQVTLRCSSQSGHNTVSWYQQALGQGPQFIFQYYREEENGRGNFPPRFSGLQFPNYSSELNVNALELDDSALYLCASSGSPDHEQYFGPGTRLTVT.